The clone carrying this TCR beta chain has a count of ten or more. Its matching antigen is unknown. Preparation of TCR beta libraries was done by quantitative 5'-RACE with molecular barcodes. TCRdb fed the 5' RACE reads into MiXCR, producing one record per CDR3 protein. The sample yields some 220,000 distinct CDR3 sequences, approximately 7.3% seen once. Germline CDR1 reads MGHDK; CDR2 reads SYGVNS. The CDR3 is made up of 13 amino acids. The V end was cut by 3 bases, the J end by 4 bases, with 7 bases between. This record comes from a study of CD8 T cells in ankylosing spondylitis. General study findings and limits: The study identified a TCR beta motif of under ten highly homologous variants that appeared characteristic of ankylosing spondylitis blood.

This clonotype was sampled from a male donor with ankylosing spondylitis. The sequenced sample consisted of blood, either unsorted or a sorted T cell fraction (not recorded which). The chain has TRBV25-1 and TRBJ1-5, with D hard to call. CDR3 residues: CASSEGGNQPQHF. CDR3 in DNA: TGTGCCAGCAGTGAGGGTGGAAATCAGCCCCAGCATTTT.